Listed below are T cell receptor beta chains from one sample, sequenced in a study of vaccination effects on CD4 cells after COVID-19. For these TCRs, the target antigens are not known. Some clones are missing from TCRdb's copy, which holds only in-frame ones; the method was immunoSEQ multiplex PCR. Seen here are about 20,000 clones, around two thirds observed once, and the top ten hold 16%. The sequencing here drew on CD4+ T cells from PBMCs cultured with HCoV-229E spike peptides, taken before COVID-19 vaccination. These receptors originate from a human donor who received a COVID-19 vaccine. The CDR3 runs from the conserved cysteine through the conserved F or W. Fields, in order: V gene, CDR3 length, D gene, J gene, clone size, CDR3 DNA, CDR3 protein. A D gene is named only where the DNA matches it firmly. Only some rows state a clone size, as once, few, many or a class for expanded clones.

TRBV2,14,TRBD2,TRBJ2-7,NA,TGTGCCAGCAGGGGCGGGAGATGGTCCTACGAGCAGTACTTC,CASRGGRWSYEQYF
TRBV24-1,18,NA,TRBJ2-7,NA,TGTGCCACCAGTGCCCGGTCTGCCGGGACATCGGGGTTAATAGAGCAGTACTTC,CATSARSAGTSGLIEQYF
TRBV4-1,15,NA,TRBJ2-5,NA,TGCGCCAGCAGCCAAGCTAGATCCCAGGGGGAGACCCAGTACTTC,CASSQARSQGETQYF
TRBV2,15,TRBD1,TRBJ1-6,NA,TGTGCCAGCACCGAGGGACAGCCGGGGAGATCACCCCTCCACTTT,CASTEGQPGRSPLHF
TRBV7-8,17,NA,TRBJ2-7,NA,TGTGCCAGCAGCCCACAGTTTGGACAGCCCTCACTCTACGAGCAGTACTTC,CASSPQFGQPSLYEQYF
TRBV5-4,15,TRBD1,TRBJ1-6,NA,TGTGCCAGCAGCTTGTCAGGGACAGGGAATTCACCCCTCCACTTT,CASSLSGTGNSPLHF
TRBV10-3,12,NA,TRBJ2-7,NA,TGTGCCATCTCGGAGGGGTCGTACGAGCAGTACTTC,CAISEGSYEQYF
TRBV24-1,16,NA,TRBJ1-4,once,TGTGCCACCAGTGATTCGAAGACTAGTCGACAAGAAAAACTGTTTTTT,CATSDSKTSRQEKLFF
TRBV11-2,17,NA,TRBJ1-1,NA,TGTGCCAGCAGCTCCCGAACGGCCACTCCCTTGGGCACTGAAGCTTTCTTT,CASSSRTATPLGTEAFF
TRBV2,15,NA,TRBJ1-6,once,TGTGCCAGCAGGGACCGCAGCTCCTATAATTCACCCCTCCACTTT,CASRDRSSYNSPLHF
TRBV5-1,17,NA,TRBJ2-3,NA,TGCGCCAGCAGCTGGGTCCGGGACTCCATTAACCCTGATACGCAGTATTTT,CASSWVRDSINPDTQYF
TRBV11-2,14,TRBD1,TRBJ1-4,NA,TGTGCCAGCAGGACACAGGGGGCTAATGAAAAACTGTTTTTT,CASRTQGANEKLFF
TRBV19,16,TRBD1,TRBJ1-1,NA,TGTGCCAGTAGCCGGGACAGGGGCCATGGGGACACTGAAGCTTTCTTT,CASSRDRGHGDTEAFF
TRBV6-5,14,NA,TRBJ2-3,NA,TGTGCCAGCAGCTCACAGGGAAGCACAGATACGCAGTATTTT,CASSSQGSTDTQYF
TRBV7-6,15,NA,TRBJ1-2,NA,TGTGCCAGCAGCCCCCATGGCCAGGCTAACTATGGCTACACCTTC,CASSPHGQANYGYTF
TRBV7-2,16,NA,TRBJ2-7,NA,TGTGCCAGCAGCTTAGATGAGACTAGACCTACCTACGAGCAGTACTTC,CASSLDETRPTYEQYF
TRBV7-2,15,NA,TRBJ1-3,NA,TGTGCCAGCAGCTTGGCCGCGAACGTGGTGAACACCATATATTTT,CASSLAANVVNTIYF
TRBV7-2,19,TRBD1,TRBJ1-2,NA,TGTGCCAGCAGCCCTGGCCTCAGAACCGGGACAGGGGTTATCTATGGCTACACCTTC,CASSPGLRTGTGVIYGYTF
TRBV6-2/TRBV6-3,16,NA,TRBJ1-3,NA,TGTGCCAGCAGTTACGTGCCGACAACCTCTGGAAACACCATATATTTT,CASSYVPTTSGNTIYF
TRBV2,16,NA,TRBJ1-5,few,TGTGCCAGCAGTGAATGGGGCCTAGAAGGGGGTCAGCCCCAGCATTTT,CASSEWGLEGGQPQHF
TRBV5-1,17,TRBD2,TRBJ2-7,NA,TGCGCCAGCAGCTTGGATCGGGGACTAGCGGGAGCGTGGGAGCAGTACTTC,CASSLDRGLAGAWEQYF
TRBV18,17,TRBD2,TRBJ2-7,NA,TGTGCCAGCTCACCACTGGGTGCGGGGAGGGACTCCTACGAGCAGTACTTC,CASSPLGAGRDSYEQYF
TRBV5-4,15,NA,TRBJ2-3,NA,TGTGCCAGCAGCGCGGAGAGGAGGGCGGCAGATACGCAGTATTTT,CASSAERRAADTQYF
TRBV12-3/TRBV12-4,12,NA,TRBJ2-3,few,TGTGCCAGCAGTTCTGGGAGTAGGCTGCAGTATTTT,CASSSGSRLQYF
TRBV5-5,15,TRBD1,TRBJ1-2,NA,TGTGCCAGCAGCTGGACAGGGGGCGATTACTATGGCTACACCTTC,CASSWTGGDYYGYTF
TRBV10-1,14,NA,TRBJ1-1,few,TGCGCCAGCAGTGATGGAGACAGGTACGCTGAAGCTTTCTTT,CASSDGDRYAEAFF
TRBV5-8,12,NA,TRBJ1-1,NA,TGTGCCAGCAGCTTGTTAGGGACAAGAACTTTCTTT,CASSLLGTRTFF
TRBV5-1,15,TRBD2,TRBJ2-7,NA,TGCGCCAGCAGCCCACGGACTAGCGGCACCTACGAGCAGTACTTC,CASSPRTSGTYEQYF
TRBV5-5,16,TRBD2,TRBJ2-1,NA,TGTGCCAGCAGCCCTATTCTAGCGGGGTCCTACAATGAGCAGTTCTTC,CASSPILAGSYNEQFF
TRBV2,12,NA,TRBJ1-1,NA,TGTGCCAGCAGTGTGGGACGTCGGGGGGCTTTCTTT,CASSVGRRGAFF
TRBV6-5,14,NA,TRBJ2-7,NA,TGTGCCAGCATTGGGGGGCGGGTACCCTACGAGCAGTACTTC,CASIGGRVPYEQYF
TRBV3-1/TRBV3-2,15,NA,TRBJ2-3,NA,TGTGCCAGCAGCCAAGGGGGGGGGCCGCAAGATACGCAGTATTTT,CASSQGGGPQDTQYF
TRBV9,15,TRBD2,TRBJ2-7,few,TGTGCCAGCAGCCAGAGCGGGAGCTATTCCTACGAGCAGTACTTC,CASSQSGSYSYEQYF
TRBV6-2/TRBV6-3,15,TRBD2,TRBJ2-7,once,TGTGCCAGCAGTTCGACTAGCAGAGCCAACTACGAGCAGTACTTC,CASSSTSRANYEQYF
TRBV6-2/TRBV6-3,17,NA,TRBJ1-5,NA,TGTGCCAGCAGTTACGAGGAGTGGGAGGGTGTCAGCCAGCCCCAGCATTTT,CASSYEEWEGVSQPQHF
TRBV6-1,12,NA,TRBJ2-1,NA,TGTGCCAGCAGTGAAACCTACAATGAGCAGTTCTTC,CASSETYNEQFF
TRBV5-1,18,TRBD2,TRBJ2-7,NA,TGCGCCAGCAGCTTGACTAGCGGGGGGTCGGGTAGCTCCTACGAGCAGTACTTC,CASSLTSGGSGSSYEQYF
TRBV6-5,15,TRBD2,TRBJ2-7,NA,TGTGCCAGCAGTTCCACCGGCGGGGGTAACTACGAGCAGTACTTC,CASSSTGGGNYEQYF
TRBV12-1,13,NA,TRBJ2-4,few,TGTGCCAGCAGCTTTGAGCTAACGGACATTCAGTACTTC,CASSFELTDIQYF